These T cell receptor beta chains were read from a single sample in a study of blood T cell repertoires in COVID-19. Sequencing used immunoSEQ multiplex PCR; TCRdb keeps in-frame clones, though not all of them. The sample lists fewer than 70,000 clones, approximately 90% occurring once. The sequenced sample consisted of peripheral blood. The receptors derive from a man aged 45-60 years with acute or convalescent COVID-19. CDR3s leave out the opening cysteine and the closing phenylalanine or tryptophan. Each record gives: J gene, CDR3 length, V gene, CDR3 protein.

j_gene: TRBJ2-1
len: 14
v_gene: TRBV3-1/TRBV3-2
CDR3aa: ASSQDPTAPGNEQF

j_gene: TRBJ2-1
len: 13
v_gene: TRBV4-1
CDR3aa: ASSRSGAFYNEQF

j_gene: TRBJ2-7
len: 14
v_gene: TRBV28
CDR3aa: ASSLHWTSGTYEQY

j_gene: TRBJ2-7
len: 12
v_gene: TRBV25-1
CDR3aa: ASQIRGGAREQY

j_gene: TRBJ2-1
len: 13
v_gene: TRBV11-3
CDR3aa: ASSLASGEYNEQF

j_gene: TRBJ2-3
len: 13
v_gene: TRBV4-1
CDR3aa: ASSQLAGAADTQY

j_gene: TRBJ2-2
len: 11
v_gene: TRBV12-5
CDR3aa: ASGMTGAGELF

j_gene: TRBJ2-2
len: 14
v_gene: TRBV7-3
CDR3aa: ASSQTGGASTGELF

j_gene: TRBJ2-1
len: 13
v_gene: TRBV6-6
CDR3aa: ASVGVKGAYNEQF

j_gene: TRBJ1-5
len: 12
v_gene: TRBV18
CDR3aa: ASSPPGQGGEQH

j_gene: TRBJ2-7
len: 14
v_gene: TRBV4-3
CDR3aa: ASSQDILAGEREQY

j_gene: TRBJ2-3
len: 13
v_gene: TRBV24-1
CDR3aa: ATSDNRVLTDTQY

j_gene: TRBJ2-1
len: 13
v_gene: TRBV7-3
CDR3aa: ASSRTSGRINEQF

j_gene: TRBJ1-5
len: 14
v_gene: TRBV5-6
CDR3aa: ASSLYGAKSNQPQH

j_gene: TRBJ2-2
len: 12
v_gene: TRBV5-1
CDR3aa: ASSLGQSAGELF

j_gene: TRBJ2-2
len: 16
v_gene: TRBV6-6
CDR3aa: ASSPNPTSGRASGELF

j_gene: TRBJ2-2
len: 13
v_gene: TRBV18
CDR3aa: ASSPLRGSTGELF

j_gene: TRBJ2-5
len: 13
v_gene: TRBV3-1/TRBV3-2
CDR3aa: ASSQVRGSKETQY

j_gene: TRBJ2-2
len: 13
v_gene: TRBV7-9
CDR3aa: ASSRVAGGTGELF

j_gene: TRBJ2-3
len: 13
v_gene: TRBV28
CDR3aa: ASRPQGVGTDTQY